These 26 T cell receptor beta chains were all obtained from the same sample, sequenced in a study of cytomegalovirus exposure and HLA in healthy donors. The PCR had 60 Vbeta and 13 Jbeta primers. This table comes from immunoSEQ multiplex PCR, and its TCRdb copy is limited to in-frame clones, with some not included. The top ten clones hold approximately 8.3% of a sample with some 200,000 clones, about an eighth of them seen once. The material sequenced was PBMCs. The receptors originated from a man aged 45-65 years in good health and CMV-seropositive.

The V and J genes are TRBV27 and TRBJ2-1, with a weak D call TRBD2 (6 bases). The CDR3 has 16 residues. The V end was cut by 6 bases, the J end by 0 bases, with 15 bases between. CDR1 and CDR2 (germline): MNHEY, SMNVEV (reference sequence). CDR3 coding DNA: TGTGCCAGCAGCCATCGGGCGGGAAGCTCCTACAATGAGCAGTTCTTC. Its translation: CASSHRAGSSYNEQFF.

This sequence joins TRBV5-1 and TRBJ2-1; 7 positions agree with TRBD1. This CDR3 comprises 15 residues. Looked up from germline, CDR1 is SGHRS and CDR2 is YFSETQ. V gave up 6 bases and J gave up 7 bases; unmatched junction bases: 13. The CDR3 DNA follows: TGCGCCAGCACCAGAGGGGGCGCATTGGGTAATGAGCAGTTCTTC. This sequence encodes CASTRGGALGNEQFF.

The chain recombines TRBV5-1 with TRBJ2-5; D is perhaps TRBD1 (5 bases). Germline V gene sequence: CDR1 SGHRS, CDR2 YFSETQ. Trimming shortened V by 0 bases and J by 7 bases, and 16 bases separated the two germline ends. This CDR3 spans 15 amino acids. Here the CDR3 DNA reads TGCGCCAGCAGCTTGGAAGGGGCCCTCTTTGGGACCCAGTACTTC. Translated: CASSLEGALFGTQYF.

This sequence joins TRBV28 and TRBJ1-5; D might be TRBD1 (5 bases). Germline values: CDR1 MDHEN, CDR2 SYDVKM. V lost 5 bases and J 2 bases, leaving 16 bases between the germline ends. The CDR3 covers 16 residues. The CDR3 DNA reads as TGTGCCAGCAGTCCCCCCCCAGGGAAGGGCAATCAGCCCCAGCATTTT. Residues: CASSPPPGKGNQPQHF.

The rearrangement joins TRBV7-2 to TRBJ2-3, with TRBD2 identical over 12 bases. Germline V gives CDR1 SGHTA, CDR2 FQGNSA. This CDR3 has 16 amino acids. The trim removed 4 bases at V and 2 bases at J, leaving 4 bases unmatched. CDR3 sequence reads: CASSSLAGGTTDTQYF. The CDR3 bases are TGTGCCAGCAGCTCCCTAGCGGGGGGGACCACAGATACGCAGTATTTT.

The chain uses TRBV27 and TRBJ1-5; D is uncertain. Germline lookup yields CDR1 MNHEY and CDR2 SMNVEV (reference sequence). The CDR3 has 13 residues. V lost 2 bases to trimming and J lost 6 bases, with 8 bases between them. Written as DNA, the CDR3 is TGTGCCAGCAGTTTAACGCGGGGTCAGCCCCAGCATTTT. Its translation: CASSLTRGQPQHF.

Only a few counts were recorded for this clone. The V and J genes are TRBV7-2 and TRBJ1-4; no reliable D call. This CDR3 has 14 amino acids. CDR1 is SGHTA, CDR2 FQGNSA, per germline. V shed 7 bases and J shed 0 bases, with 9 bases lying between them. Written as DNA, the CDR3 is TGTGCCAGCAACTCCGGGGCAACTAATGAAAAACTGTTTTTT. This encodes CASNSGATNEKLFF.

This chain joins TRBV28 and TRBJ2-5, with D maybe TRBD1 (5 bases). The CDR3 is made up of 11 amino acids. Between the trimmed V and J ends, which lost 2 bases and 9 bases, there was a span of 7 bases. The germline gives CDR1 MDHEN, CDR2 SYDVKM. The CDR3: CASSLKGAQYF. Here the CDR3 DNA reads TGTGCCAGCAGTTTAAAAGGGGCCCAGTACTTC.

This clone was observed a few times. The CDR3 protein is CASSLGQYNQPQHF. The CDR3, as DNA: TGTGCCAGCAGCTTGGGACAGTACAATCAGCCCCAGCATTTT. V usage is TRBV7-9 and J usage is TRBJ1-5; 7 bases align to TRBD1. V trimming: 3 bases; J trimming: 3 bases; junction bases outside the gene matches: 2. The CDR3 runs to 14 residues. Germline V lookup: CDR1 SEHNR, CDR2 FQNEAQ (reference sequence).

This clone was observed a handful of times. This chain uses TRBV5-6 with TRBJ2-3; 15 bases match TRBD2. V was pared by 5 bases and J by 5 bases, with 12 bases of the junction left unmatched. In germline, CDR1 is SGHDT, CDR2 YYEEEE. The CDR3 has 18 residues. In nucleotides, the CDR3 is TGTGCCAGCAGTTGGTTCGGACTAGCGGGGGGGCCTAAAGATACGCAGTATTTT. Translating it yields CASSWFGLAGGPKDTQYF.

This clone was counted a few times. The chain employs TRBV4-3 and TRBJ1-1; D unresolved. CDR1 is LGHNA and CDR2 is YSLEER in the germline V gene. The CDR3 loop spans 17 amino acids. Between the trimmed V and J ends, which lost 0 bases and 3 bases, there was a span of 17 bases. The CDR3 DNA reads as TGCGCCAGCAGCCAAGAAGACTTATTTTCGAGAGACACTGAAGCTTTCTTT. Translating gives CASSQEDLFSRDTEAFF.

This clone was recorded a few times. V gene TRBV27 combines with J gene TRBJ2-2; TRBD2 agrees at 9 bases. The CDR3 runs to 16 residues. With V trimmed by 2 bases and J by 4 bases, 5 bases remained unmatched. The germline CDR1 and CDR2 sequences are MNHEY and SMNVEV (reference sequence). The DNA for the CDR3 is TGTGCCAGCAGTTTAGGGAGTAGCGGGAGCACCGGGGAGCTGTTTTTT. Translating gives CASSLGSSGSTGELFF.

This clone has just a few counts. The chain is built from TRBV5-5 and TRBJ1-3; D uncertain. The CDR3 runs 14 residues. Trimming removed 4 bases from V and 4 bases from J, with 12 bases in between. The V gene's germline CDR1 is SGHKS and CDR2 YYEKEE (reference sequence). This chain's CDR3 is CASSPGTAGNTIYF. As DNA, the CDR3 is TGTGCCAGCAGCCCCGGCACAGCCGGAAACACCATATATTTT.

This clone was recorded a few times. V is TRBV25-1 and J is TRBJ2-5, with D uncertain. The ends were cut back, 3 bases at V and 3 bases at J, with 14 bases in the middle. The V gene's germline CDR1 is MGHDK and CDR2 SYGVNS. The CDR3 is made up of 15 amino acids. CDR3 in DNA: TGTGCCAGCAGTGACTCCCAGGTCGGCAAAGAGACCCAGTACTTC. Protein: CASSDSQVGKETQYF.

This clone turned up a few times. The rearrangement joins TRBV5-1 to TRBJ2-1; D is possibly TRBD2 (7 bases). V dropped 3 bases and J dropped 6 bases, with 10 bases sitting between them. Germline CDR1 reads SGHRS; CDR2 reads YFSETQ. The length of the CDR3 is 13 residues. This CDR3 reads CASSWEGGNEQFF. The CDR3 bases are TGCGCCAGCAGCTGGGAGGGGGGCAATGAGCAGTTCTTC.

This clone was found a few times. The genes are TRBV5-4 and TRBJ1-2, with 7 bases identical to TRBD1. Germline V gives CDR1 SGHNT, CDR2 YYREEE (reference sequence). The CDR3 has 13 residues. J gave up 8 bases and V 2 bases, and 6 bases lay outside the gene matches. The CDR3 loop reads CASSLRGPGGYTF. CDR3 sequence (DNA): TGTGCCAGCAGCTTAAGGGGGCCTGGCGGCTACACCTTC.

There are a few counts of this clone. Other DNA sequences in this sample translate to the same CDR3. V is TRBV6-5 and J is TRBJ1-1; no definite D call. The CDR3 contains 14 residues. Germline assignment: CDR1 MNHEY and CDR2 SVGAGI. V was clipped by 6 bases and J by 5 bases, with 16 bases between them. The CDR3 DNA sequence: TGTGCCAGCAGCCGCTCGGCCCCGGGGACTGAAGCTTTCTTT. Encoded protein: CASSRSAPGTEAFF.

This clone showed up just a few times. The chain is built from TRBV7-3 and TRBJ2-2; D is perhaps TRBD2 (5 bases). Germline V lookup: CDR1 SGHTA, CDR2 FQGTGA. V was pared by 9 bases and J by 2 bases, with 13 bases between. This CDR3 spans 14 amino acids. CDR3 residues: CASRNGVNTGELFF. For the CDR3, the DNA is TGTGCCAGTAGGAACGGGGTCAACACCGGGGAGCTGTTTTTT.

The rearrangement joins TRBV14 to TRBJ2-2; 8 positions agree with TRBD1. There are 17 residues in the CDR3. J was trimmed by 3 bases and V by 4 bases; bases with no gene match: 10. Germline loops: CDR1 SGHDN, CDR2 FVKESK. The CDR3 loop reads CASSPGDRIVYTGELFF. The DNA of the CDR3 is TGTGCCAGCAGCCCTGGGGACAGGATAGTCTACACCGGGGAGCTGTTTTTT.

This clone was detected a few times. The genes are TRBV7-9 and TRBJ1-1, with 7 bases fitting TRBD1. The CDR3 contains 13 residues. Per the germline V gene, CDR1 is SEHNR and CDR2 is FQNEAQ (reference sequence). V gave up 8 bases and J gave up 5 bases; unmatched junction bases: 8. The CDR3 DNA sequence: TGTGCCAGCGAGACAGGGAAAGGGACTGAAGCTTTCTTT. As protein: CASETGKGTEAFF.

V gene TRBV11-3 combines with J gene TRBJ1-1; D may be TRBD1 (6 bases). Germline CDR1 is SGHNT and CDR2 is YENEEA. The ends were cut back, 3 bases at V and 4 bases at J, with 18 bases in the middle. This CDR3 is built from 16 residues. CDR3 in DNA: TGTGCCAGCAGCTTCTCCCAGGGGCCTTTGGGCACTGAAGCTTTCTTT. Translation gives CASSFSQGPLGTEAFF.

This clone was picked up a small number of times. The CDR3 loop is CASAQEGLQYF. CDR3 coding DNA: TGTGCTAGTGCTCAGGAGGGGTTACAGTACTTC. This chain connects TRBV12-5 to TRBJ2-7, with D perhaps TRBD2 (6 bases). Germline CDR1 reads LGHNT; CDR2 reads FRNRAP. Trimming pared 7 bases from V and 10 bases from J, leaving 14 bases between. This CDR3 region has 11 residues.

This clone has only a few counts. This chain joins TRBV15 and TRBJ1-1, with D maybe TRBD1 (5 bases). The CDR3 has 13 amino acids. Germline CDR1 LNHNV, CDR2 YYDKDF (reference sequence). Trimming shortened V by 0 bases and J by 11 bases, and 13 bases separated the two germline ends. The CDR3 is CATSREEAGQAFF. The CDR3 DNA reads TGTGCCACCAGCAGAGAGGAAGCAGGGCAGGCTTTCTTT. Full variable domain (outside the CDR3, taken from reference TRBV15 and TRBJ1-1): DAMVIQNPRYQVTQFGKPVTLSCSQTLNHNVMYWYQQKSSQAPKLLFHYYDKDFNNEADTPDNFQSRRPNTSFCFLDIRSPGLGDTAMYLCATSREEAGQAFFGQGTRLTVV.

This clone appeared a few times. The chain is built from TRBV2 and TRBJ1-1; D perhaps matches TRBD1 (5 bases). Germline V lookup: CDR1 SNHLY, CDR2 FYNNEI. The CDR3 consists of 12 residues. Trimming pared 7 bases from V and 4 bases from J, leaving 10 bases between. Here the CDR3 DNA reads TGTGCCAGCATGGGAAGGGGCACTGAAGCTTTCTTT. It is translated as CASMGRGTEAFF. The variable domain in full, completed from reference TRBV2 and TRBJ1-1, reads EPEVTQTPSHQVTQMGQEVILRCVPISNHLYFYWYRQILGQKVEFLVSFYNNEISEKSEIFDDQFSVERPDGSNFTLKIRSTKLEDSAMYFCASMGRGTEAFFGQGTRLTVV.

CDR3 nucleotide sequence: TGTGCCAGCAGTGAAGCACAGGGTAACACCGGGGAGCTGTTTTTT. Protein product: CASSEAQGNTGELFF. The chain is built from TRBV6-1 and TRBJ2-2; D is possibly TRBD1 (6 bases). This CDR3 is 15 amino acids long. Germline CDR1 and CDR2: MNHNS and SASEGT. Trimming took 0 bases from V and 2 from J, leaving 7 bases between them.

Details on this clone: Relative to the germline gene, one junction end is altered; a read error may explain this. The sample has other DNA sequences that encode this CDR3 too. CDR3 residues: CAGTGQYNSPLHF. The CDR3, as DNA: TGTGCCGGAACGGGACAGTATAATTCCCCCCTCCACTTT. This chain uses TRBV30 with TRBJ1-6; 7 bases match TRBD1. Germline V gene data show CDR1 as GTSNPN and CDR2 as SVGIG (reference sequence). CDR3 length equals 13 residues.